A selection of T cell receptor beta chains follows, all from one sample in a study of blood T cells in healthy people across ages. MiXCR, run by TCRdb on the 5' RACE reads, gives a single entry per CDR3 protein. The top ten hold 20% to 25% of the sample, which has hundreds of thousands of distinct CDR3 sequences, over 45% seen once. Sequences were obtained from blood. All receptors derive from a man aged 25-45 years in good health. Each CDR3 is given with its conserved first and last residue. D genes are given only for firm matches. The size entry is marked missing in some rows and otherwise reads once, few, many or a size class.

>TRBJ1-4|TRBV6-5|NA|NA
TGTGCCAGCAGTTTCGCCCGGGGACTCTTAGAAAAACTGTTTTTT
CASSFARGLLEKLFF
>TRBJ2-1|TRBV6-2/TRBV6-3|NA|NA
TGTGCCAGCCTGACATCCCTCTACAATGAGCAGTTCTTC
CASLTSLYNEQFF
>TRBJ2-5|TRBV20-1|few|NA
TGCAGTGCTAGAGATCCCGGGGGCGCCGAGACCCAGTACTTC
CSARDPGGAETQYF
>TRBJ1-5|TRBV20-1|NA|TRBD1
TGCAGTGCAAGGGACAGGCAACTCAATCAGCCCCAGCATTTT
CSARDRQLNQPQHF
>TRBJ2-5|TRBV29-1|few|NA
TGCAGCGTTGAATTTGGAGAGACCCAGTACTTC
CSVEFGETQYF
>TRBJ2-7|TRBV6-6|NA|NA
TGTGCCAGCGGGGGCGGGAGAAACGGCGAGCAGTACTTC
CASGGGRNGEQYF
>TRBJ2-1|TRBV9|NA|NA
TGTGCCAGCAGCGTATCCGATGGGGTCTACTACAATGAGCAGTTCTTC
CASSVSDGVYYNEQFF
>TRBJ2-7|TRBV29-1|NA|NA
TGCAGCGGGGGACACAGCTCCTACGAGCAGTACTTC
CSGGHSSYEQYF
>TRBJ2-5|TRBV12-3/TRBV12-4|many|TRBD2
TGTGCCAGCAGTTTTCGGACTAGCGGTCGTGACCAGTACTTC
CASSFRTSGRDQYF
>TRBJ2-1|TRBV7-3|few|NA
TGTGCCAGCAGCCCGAGCATTAGCTCCTACAATGAGCAGTTCTTC
CASSPSISSYNEQFF